This is a list of T cell receptor beta chains from one sample in a study of T cells after yellow fever vaccination. Each CDR3 protein is one row after TCRdb ran MiXCR on the 5' RACE reads. The data show 550,000 or so distinct CDR3 sequences, about a fifth seen once. Specimen: PBMCs, collected 15 days after the yellow fever booster vaccination. These receptors originate from a man aged 30 to 45 who received the YFV17D yellow fever vaccine. CDR3s include the opening cysteine and the closing phenylalanine or tryptophan. A D gene is named only where the DNA matches it firmly. Clone size is not always given. Where it is, it says once, few, many or a class for expanded clones.

CDR3 DNA,CDR3 protein,D gene,clone size,J gene,V gene
TGTGCCAGCAGCCGCCTGGGGCGGTTGGAGACCCAGTACTTC,CASSRLGRLETQYF,.,few,TRBJ2-5,TRBV12-3/TRBV12-4
TGCGCCAGCAGCCAAGATCCGACTAGCGGGAGTTTCACCGGGGAGCTGTTTTTT,CASSQDPTSGSFTGELFF,TRBD2,few,TRBJ2-2,TRBV4-3
TGTGCCAGCAGCATCAGCTCCTACGAGCAGTACTTC,CASSISSYEQYF,.,.,TRBJ2-7,TRBV25-1
TGTGCCACCCAGCAGGGGGTGGCGAGGGATGAGCAGTTCTTC,CATQQGVARDEQFF,TRBD1,many,TRBJ2-1,TRBV18
TGTGCCAGCAGCTTAGGGTCCGGGCAGTACTTC,CASSLGSGQYF,.,.,TRBJ2-7,TRBV7-9
TGTGCCAGCAAGCGGGACCTTCGAACTAGAATCCCTGAAGCTTTCTTT,CASKRDLRTRIPEAFF,.,few,TRBJ1-1,TRBV12-3/TRBV12-4
TGCGCCAGCAGCCCAGACACTAGCGGGTCTAATGAGCAGTTCTTC,CASSPDTSGSNEQFF,TRBD2,.,TRBJ2-1,TRBV4-3
TGTGCCAGCAGCTTCAACGACAACTCTGGAAACACCATATATTTT,CASSFNDNSGNTIYF,.,.,TRBJ1-3,TRBV7-2
TGTGCCAGTCGGGGGTTGTCCTACAATGAGCAGTTCTTC,CASRGLSYNEQFF,.,.,TRBJ2-1,TRBV28
TGTGCCAGCAGCCCACTCCGGTCGAGAACGGGGGAGCTGTTTTTT,CASSPLRSRTGELFF,.,.,TRBJ2-2,TRBV6-2/TRBV6-3
TGCAGCGTTGAAGATTCGTTAGGGGCCAACGAGCAGTACTTC,CSVEDSLGANEQYF,.,few,TRBJ2-7,TRBV29-1
TGCGCCAGCAGCATCGGACAGTTTTACGAGCAGTACTTC,CASSIGQFYEQYF,.,few,TRBJ2-7,TRBV5-1
TGCGCCAGCAGCTTGGAGGGGACTCTTTGGGATACGCAGTATTTT,CASSLEGTLWDTQYF,.,.,TRBJ2-3,TRBV5-1
TGTGCCAGCAGCTTAGTCTCCGCCAGTGGGGCCAACGTCCTGACTTTC,CASSLVSASGANVLTF,.,few,TRBJ2-6,TRBV7-2
TGTGCCAGCTGGAGCGGGAGGGTTACCGGGGAGCTGTTTTTT,CASWSGRVTGELFF,TRBD2,few,TRBJ2-2,TRBV12-3/TRBV12-4
TGTGCCAGCAGCCAACTAGCGGGAGGAAACTACGAGCAGTACTTC,CASSQLAGGNYEQYF,TRBD2,.,TRBJ2-7,TRBV5-4
TGCGCCAGCAGCCAAAACAGGGGATCATCCACTGAAGCTTTCTTT,CASSQNRGSSTEAFF,TRBD1,.,TRBJ1-1,TRBV4-3
TGCAGTGCCGCACGCGGGGCCGGTCAAGCCGGGGAGCTGTTTTTT,CSAARGAGQAGELFF,.,.,TRBJ2-2,TRBV20-1
TGCAGTGCTCCTGGGCAGCCCGTTCTGGGCTACACCTTC,CSAPGQPVLGYTF,.,few,TRBJ1-2,TRBV20-1
TGCAGTGCTAGTTTTAGCGGGGAGGATACGCAGTATTTT,CSASFSGEDTQYF,TRBD2,.,TRBJ2-3,TRBV20-1